Shown below are 26 T cell receptor beta chains from a single sample sequenced in a study of T-cell reconstitution after alpha-beta-depleted transplantation in children (dated by TCRdb to the mid-2010s). The method behind the library was PCR. For sequencing, an Illumina HiSeq 2500 was employed. TCR library preparation used molecular barcoding, with unique molecular identifiers applied to normalize quantification of the TCRbeta repertoire. The public sequencing data were trimmed at Q25 with fastp and processed into clonotypes with MiXCR by TCRdb, which kept only in-frame beta chains. Each CDR3 protein gets just one entry, which takes the most common genes and DNA from the rows behind it. The sample has some 300,000 distinct CDR3 sequences on record, 6.5% to 9% of them singletons. The top ten constitute approximately 9.1% of the sample. These receptors have no identified antigens. The label giving this sample's treatment or condition can be read as: allogeneic hematopoietic cell transplantation with graft depleted of TCRalphabeta T cells and CD19 B cells.

What the study reported, not specific to this receptor: Over the following months the frequencies of hyperexpanded clones went down, and after one year T-cell counts and TCRbeta diversity were mostly credited to newly produced T cells.

The specimen comprised peripheral blood, sampled 360 days after TCRalphabeta/CD19-depleted stem cell transplant. The receptors shown here come from a female patient under 10 years old who had a stem cell transplant for Fanconi anemia, so the T cells may come from the graft donor.

The sample holds a few counts of this clonotype. V is TRBV20-1 and J is TRBJ2-1; D is ambiguous. Germline V lookup: CDR1 DFQATT, CDR2 SNEGSKA (reference sequence). The germline V and J ends were trimmed by 0 bases and 0 bases, with 9 bases remaining between them. The CDR3 totals 15 residues. The CDR3 reads CSARDLEPSYNEQFF. The CDR3 DNA reads TGCAGTGCTAGAGATCTCGAGCCCTCCTACAATGAGCAGTTCTTC.

In this sample, this clonotype turned up many times. V usage is TRBV9 and J usage is TRBJ2-2, with 7 bases lining up with TRBD1. J was trimmed by 3 bases and V by 3 bases; bases with no gene match: 8. CDR1 SGDLS and CDR2 YYNGEE come from the germline V gene. The CDR3 sequence is 16 residues long. The CDR3 DNA reads TGTGCCAGCAGCGCCAGACAGGGTCATTACACCGGGGAGCTGTTTTTT. It specifies CASSARQGHYTGELFF.

This chain connects TRBV6-5 to TRBJ2-6; the D gene is possibly TRBD1 (6 bases). Trimming cost V 2 bases and J 0 bases, with 11 bases left between them. CDR3 size: 17 residues. The germline CDR1 and CDR2 sequences are MNHEY and SVGAGI. The CDR3 protein is CASSYETGDSGANVLTF. The CDR3, as DNA: TGTGCCAGCAGTTACGAGACAGGCGACTCTGGGGCCAACGTCCTGACTTTC.

The rearrangement links TRBV27 to TRBJ2-2, with 8 bases matching TRBD1. This CDR3 is built from 15 residues. The junction had 7 bases not matched to a gene; V was cut back by 6 bases and J by 4 bases. Looked up from germline, CDR1 is MNHEY and CDR2 is SMNVEV (reference sequence). The CDR3 sequence: CASSSEQGGTGELFF. CDR3 DNA: TGTGCCAGCAGCTCGGAACAGGGGGGCACCGGGGAGCTGTTTTTT.

This clonotype showed up many times. The chain uses TRBV15 and TRBJ1-6, with D possibly matching TRBD1 (5 bases). The germline V and J ends were trimmed by 1 base and 8 bases, with 12 bases remaining between them. The CDR3 consists of 15 residues. In germline, CDR1 is LNHNV, CDR2 YYDKDF (reference sequence). CDR3 in DNA: TGTGCCACCAGCAGAGGACCCGGGGGGGATTCACCCCTCCACTTT. Its translation: CATSRGPGGDSPLHF.

This clonotype has at least ten counts. The chain couples TRBV3-1 to TRBJ1-5; tentative D call: TRBD1 (6 bases). The length of the CDR3 is 15 residues. Germline lookup yields CDR1 LGHDT and CDR2 YNNKEL (reference sequence). V was trimmed by 6 bases and J by 5 bases, leaving 17 bases between them. CDR3 loop: CASRGFDRPYQPQHF. The CDR3 DNA reads TGTGCCAGCAGGGGGTTTGACAGGCCGTATCAGCCCCAGCATTTT.

This clonotype appeared a few times. The chain carries TRBV7-8 and TRBJ2-5; 9 bases match TRBD1. Per germline, CDR1 SGHVS and CDR2 FQNEAQ. This CDR3 has 16 residues. The V segment lost 2 bases and the J segment 5 bases; nucleotides outside the gene matches: 9. The CDR3 here is CASSLPGQGRDETQYF. The CDR3 bases are TGTGCCAGCAGCTTACCTGGACAGGGGCGGGATGAGACCCAGTACTTC.

This clonotype was counted at least ten times. The V call is TRBV5-1, the J call TRBJ2-7; 7 bases line up with TRBD2. CDR1 and CDR2 (germline): SGHRS, YFSETQ. The CDR3 extends over 15 amino acids. J was trimmed by 0 bases and V by 6 bases; bases with no gene match: 9. In DNA, the CDR3 is TGCGCCAGCAAGGTAGCGGGCTTCCCCTCCTACGAGCAGTACTTC. This encodes CASKVAGFPSYEQYF. Full variable domain (remainder filled in from reference TRBV5-1 and TRBJ2-7): KAGVTQTPRYLIKTRGQQVTLSCSPISGHRSVSWYQQTPGQGLQFLFEYFSETQRNKGNFPGRFSGRQFSNSRSEMNVSTLELGDSALYLCASKVAGFPSYEQYFGPGTRLTVT.

This clonotype was observed at least ten times. The chain uses TRBV20-1 and TRBJ2-5, with TRBD2 matching 10 bases. V lost 6 bases, J lost 4 bases, and 5 bases stayed unmatched. The germline gives CDR1 DFQATT, CDR2 SNEGSKA (reference sequence). The CDR3 is made up of 13 amino acids. The CDR3 bases are TGCAGTGCAACAAGCGGGGGGGGAGAGACCCAGTACTTC. Translation gives CSATSGGGETQYF.

This clonotype was picked up many times. The chain has TRBV12-3 or TRBV12-4 and TRBJ2-1; 9 bases match TRBD2. V lost 7 bases to trimming and J lost 6 bases; unmatched junction nucleotides: 10. The CDR3 is 15 residues long. The CDR3 nucleotides are TGTGCCAGCAACGGCGGGAGGGCCTTTTTCAATGAGCAGTTCTTC. It encodes CASNGGRAFFNEQFF.

At least ten counts were recorded for this clonotype. The V and J genes are TRBV5-5 and TRBJ2-4, with TRBD1 matching 8 bases. V gave up 1 base and J gave up 7 bases; unmatched junction bases: 4. This CDR3 comprises 14 residues. The V gene's germline CDR1 is SGHKS and CDR2 YYEKEE (reference sequence). The CDR3 nucleotides read TGTGCCAGCAGCTTGATGACAGGGGACAACATTCAGTACTTC. Translating gives CASSLMTGDNIQYF. The variable domain in full, completed from reference TRBV5-5 and TRBJ2-4, reads DAGVTQSPTHLIKTRGQQVTLRCSPISGHKSVSWYQQVLGQGPQFIFQYYEKEERGRGNFPDRFSARQFPNYSSELNVNALLLGDSALYLCASSLMTGDNIQYFGAGTRLSVL.

There are many counts of this clonotype. The genes are TRBV15 and TRBJ1-4; D not certain. This CDR3 comprises 12 residues. V was pared by 1 base and J by 8 bases, with 5 bases between. CDR1 and CDR2 from the germline V gene are LNHNV and YYDKDF (reference sequence). CDR3 region: CATSRVGEKLFF. CDR3 DNA: TGTGCCACCAGCAGAGTAGGGGAAAAACTGTTTTTT.

This clonotype has only a few counts. The chain couples TRBV11-2 to TRBJ2-2, with a possible D match to TRBD1 (7 bases). The germline gives CDR1 SGHAT, CDR2 FQNNGV. The V end was cut by 1 base, the J end by 1 base, with 13 bases between. The CDR3 runs to 17 residues. The CDR3 region has the DNA TGTGCCAGCAGCTTAGGGAGGGGGCAGAAGAACACCGGGGAGCTGTTTTTT. As protein: CASSLGRGQKNTGELFF.

This clonotype was detected many times. The chain uses TRBV12-3 or TRBV12-4 and TRBJ1-5; no clear D. V was shortened by 2 bases and J by 6 bases, with 8 bases between the two germline ends. This CDR3 spans 13 amino acids. CDR3 DNA sequence: TGTGCCAGCAGTTTAAAAACGAGTCAGCCCCAGCATTTT. Its protein product is CASSLKTSQPQHF.

This clonotype came up many times. The CDR3 sequence is CASSLGRQGATSTDTQYF. The CDR3 DNA reads TGTGCCAGCAGCTTGGGAAGACAGGGCGCTACTAGCACAGATACGCAGTATTTT. The rearrangement joins TRBV11-1 to TRBJ2-3, with TRBD1 matching over 7 bases. This CDR3 is 18 amino acids long. V lost 3 bases, J lost 0 bases, and 12 bases stayed unmatched. Germline V gives CDR1 SGHAT, CDR2 FQDESV (reference sequence).

This clonotype was observed at least ten times. The J gene is TRBJ1-4, the V gene TRBV28; no clear D gene. The germline V gene has CDR1 MDHEN and CDR2 SYDVKM. There are 10 residues in the CDR3. The V and J ends lost 9 bases and 13 bases respectively, with 12 bases between them. The DNA of the CDR3 is TGTGCCAGTAGCGGGCGGGGACTGTTTTTT. Translated, it gives CASSGRGLFF.

This clonotype has just a few counts. This chain connects TRBV18 to TRBJ2-3; D not resolved. This CDR3 has 14 residues. The germline V and J ends were trimmed by 6 bases and 11 bases, with 21 bases remaining between them. Germline V lookup: CDR1 KGHSH, CDR2 LQKENI. Here the CDR3 DNA reads TGTGCCAGCTCCCTTTTCGGAGAAGAGGTAGGGCAGTATTTT. Translation: CASSLFGEEVGQYF.

The J gene is TRBJ2-5, the V gene TRBV10-3, with 7 bases that match TRBD2. Per the germline V gene, CDR1 is ENHRY and CDR2 is SYGVKD. There are 13 residues in the CDR3. Trimming cost V 10 bases and J 5 bases; bases outside gene matches: 10. CDR3 in amino acids: CASLLAPGETQYF. The CDR3 nucleotides are TGTGCCAGCCTACTAGCGCCCGGGGAGACCCAGTACTTC.

In this sample, this clonotype turned up a few times. The chain couples TRBV30 to TRBJ1-1, with a weak D call TRBD1 (5 bases). The CDR3 sequence is 15 residues long. The ends were cut back, 5 bases at V and 4 bases at J, with 20 bases in the middle. Germline loops: CDR1 GTSNPN, CDR2 SVGIG (reference sequence). The CDR3 region is CAWDGNPRRGTEAFF. The CDR3 DNA is TGTGCCTGGGACGGAAATCCCAGGAGGGGCACTGAAGCTTTCTTT. Full variable domain (rest looked up from reference TRBV30 and TRBJ1-1): SQTIHQWPATLVQPVGSPLSLECTVEGTSNPNLYWYRQAAGRGLQLLFYSVGIGQISSEVPQNLSASRPQDRQFILSSKKLLLSDSGFYLCAWDGNPRRGTEAFFGQGTRLTVV.

In this sample, this clonotype turned up many times. V usage is TRBV7-9 and J usage is TRBJ2-7; D is possibly TRBD2 (6 bases). The CDR3 sequence is 12 residues long. Germline V lookup: CDR1 SEHNR, CDR2 FQNEAQ (reference sequence). Trimming cost V 8 bases and J 2 bases, with 10 bases left between them. In nucleotides, the CDR3 is TGTGCCAGCCGGGGGACTGCCTACGAGCAGTACTTC. As protein: CASRGTAYEQYF.

This clonotype was counted at least ten times. V is TRBV12-3 or TRBV12-4 and J is TRBJ2-3; D is perhaps TRBD1 (5 bases). Trimming stripped 5 bases from V and 10 bases from J, with 13 bases between. The CDR3 has 12 residues. The CDR3 spells CASSAPGWAQYF. For the CDR3, the DNA is TGTGCCAGCAGTGCCCCAGGGTGGGCGCAGTATTTT.

In its sample, this clonotype was seen many times. The chain joins TRBV5-4 to TRBJ2-5; 13 nucleotides align to TRBD2. With V trimmed by 2 bases and J by 4 bases, 5 bases remained unmatched. The germline CDR1 and CDR2 sequences are SGHNT and YYREEE (reference sequence). This CDR3 has 16 amino acids. CDR3 protein: CASSLTSGGALETQYF. In nucleotides, the CDR3 is TGTGCCAGCAGCTTAACTAGCGGGGGGGCCTTAGAGACCCAGTACTTC. Variable domain in full (rest from reference TRBV5-4 and TRBJ2-5): ETGVTQSPTHLIKTRGQQVTLRCSSQSGHNTVSWYQQALGQGPQFIFQYYREEENGRGNFPPRFSGLQFPNYSSELNVNALELDDSALYLCASSLTSGGALETQYFGPGTRLLVL.

The genes are TRBV10-3 and TRBJ2-7; TRBD2 might be the D (7 bases). There are 15 residues in the CDR3. V was clipped by 3 bases and J by 3 bases, with 15 bases between them. The V gene's germline CDR1 is ENHRY and CDR2 SYGVKD. In nucleotides, the CDR3 is TGTGCCATCAGTGATGGGGGAGGGGGGCTCTACGAGCAGTACTTC. As protein: CAISDGGGGLYEQYF.

This clonotype was seen many times. V gene TRBV4-3 combines with J gene TRBJ1-1; D gene ambiguous. The CDR3 loop spans 15 amino acids. Germline CDR1 and CDR2: LGHNA and YSLEER. Trimming removed 0 bases from V and 4 bases from J, with 12 bases in between. The CDR3 DNA sequence: TGCGCCAGCAGCCAAGACGGGGAATTAGGCACTGAAGCTTTCTTT. It codes for CASSQDGELGTEAFF.

This clonotype was detected a few times. V usage is TRBV3-1 and J usage is TRBJ2-3, with 7 bases aligning to TRBD1. Germline trimming cut 0 bases from V and 6 bases from J; bases unmatched to any gene: 6. This CDR3 is built from 15 residues. CDR1 and CDR2 from the germline V gene are LGHDT and YNNKEL (reference sequence). DNA of the CDR3: TGTGCCAGCAGCCAAGACCCGACAGGGATGGATACGCAGTATTTT. It is translated as CASSQDPTGMDTQYF.

This chain uses TRBV20-1 with TRBJ2-7, with D possibly being TRBD1 or TRBD2 (5 bases each). V was cut by 3 bases and J by 9 bases, with 12 bases left in between. The CDR3 runs 11 residues. Per the germline V gene, CDR1 is DFQATT and CDR2 is SNEGSKA (reference sequence). This CDR3 is CSARGRVVQYV. The CDR3 DNA sequence: TGCAGTGCTAGGGGGCGGGTGGTGCAGTACGTC.